This T cell receptor beta chain is from a study of OX40 agonist ivuxolimab in advanced cancers. About the study: Head and neck, renal cell, melanoma or hepatocellular carcinoma were the cancers that dose-escalation patients had. Study-level results: CD4+ and CD8+ blood T cells expanded clonally by week 6 at 0.1 to 3.0 mg/kg.

About this clone itself: Antigen: not known.

The table came from immunoSEQ multiplex PCR; TCRdb's copy has only in-frame clones and leaves some out. The sample yields some 86,000 clones, roughly 91% seen once. CDR1 and CDR2 (germline): SGHRS, YFSETQ. The ends were cut back, 0 bases at V and 3 bases at J, with 13 bases in the middle. CDR3 length: 16 amino acids. The chain joins TRBV5-1 to TRBJ2-1, with D possibly matching TRBD2 (5 bases). The TCR originated in an adult with an advanced solid tumor such as melanoma, head and neck, liver or kidney cancer. The specimen was CD4+ or CD8+ T cells sorted from blood, collected in a trial of the OX40 agonist ivuxolimab. The CDR3 region has the DNA TGCGCCAGCAGCTTGGCCGCCCAGCGGATCTACAATGAGCAGTTCTTC. This sequence encodes CASSLAAQRIYNEQFF.